These T cell receptor beta chains were read from a single sample in a study of Graves' ophthalmopathy and Graves' hyperthyroidism. MiXCR, applied by TCRdb to the multiplex PCR reads, yields one record per CDR3 protein. The sample carries more than 300,000 distinct CDR3 sequences, about 17% recorded once. Sequencing used peripheral blood. The receptors here all came from an adult woman with stable Graves' hyperthyroidism. The CDR3 runs from the conserved cysteine through the conserved F or W. A D gene is named only where the DNA matches it firmly. Not all rows give a size; the values are once, few, many and, for expanded clones, a class.

abundance: many; v_gene: TRBV4-2; j_gene: TRBJ2-7; d_gene: TRBD1; CDR3aa: CASSPIGQGANEQYF; CDR3nt: TGTGCCAGCAGCCCTATCGGACAGGGGGCGAACGAGCAGTACTTC
abundance: few; v_gene: TRBV12-5; j_gene: TRBJ2-2; d_gene: TRBD2; CDR3aa: CASGLVLAGGVGTGELFF; CDR3nt: TGTGCTAGTGGTTTGGTACTAGCGGGAGGAGTGGGCACCGGGGAGCTGTTTTTT
abundance: many; v_gene: TRBV19; j_gene: TRBJ2-2; d_gene: TRBD1; CDR3aa: CASRGGTGWIPNTGELFF; CDR3nt: TGTGCCAGCAGAGGTGGGACAGGGTGGATTCCGAACACCGGGGAGCTGTTTTTT
abundance: many; v_gene: TRBV19; j_gene: TRBJ1-1; d_gene: .; CDR3aa: CASSPRGLYTEAFF; CDR3nt: TGTGCCAGTAGTCCACGGGGGCTATACACTGAAGCTTTCTTT
abundance: many; v_gene: TRBV7-9; j_gene: TRBJ2-2; d_gene: TRBD2; CDR3aa: CASNVRAGANTGELFF; CDR3nt: TGTGCCAGCAACGTCCGTGCGGGAGCGAACACCGGGGAGCTGTTTTTT
abundance: many; v_gene: TRBV12-5; j_gene: TRBJ1-1; d_gene: .; CDR3aa: CASGIRAGKYVTEAFF; CDR3nt: TGTGCTAGTGGCATTCGGGCAGGAAAGTACGTAACTGAAGCTTTCTTT
abundance: many; v_gene: TRBV6-1; j_gene: TRBJ2-6; d_gene: .; CDR3aa: CASSRTASSGANVLTF; CDR3nt: TGTGCCAGCAGTAGGACTGCTAGCTCTGGGGCCAACGTCCTGACTTTC
abundance: many; v_gene: TRBV6-5; j_gene: TRBJ1-5; d_gene: TRBD1; CDR3aa: CASSCAPRTGCMEPQHF; CDR3nt: TGTGCCAGCAGTTGCGCGCCTAGGACAGGGTGTATGGAGCCCCAGCATTTT
abundance: many; v_gene: TRBV6-1; j_gene: TRBJ1-1; d_gene: TRBD1; CDR3aa: CASSEDRAGEAFF; CDR3nt: TGTGCCAGCAGCGAAGACAGGGCAGGTGAAGCTTTCTTT
abundance: few; v_gene: TRBV28; j_gene: TRBJ2-1; d_gene: .; CDR3aa: CASSFTDSSYNEQFF; CDR3nt: TGTGCCAGCAGTTTTACGGACAGCAGTTACAATGAGCAGTTCTTC
abundance: many; v_gene: TRBV12-3/TRBV12-4; j_gene: TRBJ1-1; d_gene: .; CDR3aa: CASSLQATAGNTEAFF; CDR3nt: TGTGCCAGCAGTTTGCAGGCGACAGCGGGGAACACTGAAGCTTTCTTT
abundance: .; v_gene: TRBV11-1; j_gene: TRBJ2-7; d_gene: .; CDR3aa: CASSRAGNTYEQYF; CDR3nt: TGTGCCAGCAGCCGGGCGGGGAACACCTACGAGCAGTACTTC
abundance: many; v_gene: TRBV28; j_gene: TRBJ2-2; d_gene: .; CDR3aa: CASSSDLFELFF; CDR3nt: TGTGCCAGCAGTTCCGACTTATTCGAGCTGTTTTTT
abundance: .; v_gene: TRBV7-8; j_gene: TRBJ2-3; d_gene: TRBD1; CDR3aa: CASSQGVLTNTDTQYF; CDR3nt: TGTGCCAGCTCACAGGGGGTGTTGACGAACACAGATACGCAGTATTTT
abundance: many; v_gene: TRBV4-1; j_gene: TRBJ1-6; d_gene: TRBD1; CDR3aa: CASSQGPTGGFSPLHF; CDR3nt: TGCGCCAGCAGCCAAGGCCCGACAGGGGGCTTTTCACCCCTCCACTTT
abundance: .; v_gene: TRBV11-2; j_gene: TRBJ2-7; d_gene: TRBD2; CDR3aa: CASSSLAGGNEQYF; CDR3nt: TGTGCCAGCAGCTCACTAGCGGGAGGGAACGAGCAGTACTTC
abundance: few; v_gene: TRBV29-1; j_gene: TRBJ1-2; d_gene: .; CDR3aa: CSGNLGAYGYTF; CDR3nt: TGCAGCGGAAACCTAGGGGCTTATGGTTACACCTTC
abundance: many; v_gene: TRBV20-1; j_gene: TRBJ2-7; d_gene: TRBD2; CDR3aa: CSARAGVPAYEQYF; CDR3nt: TGCAGTGCTAGGGCGGGGGTTCCGGCCTACGAGCAGTACTTC
abundance: once; v_gene: TRBV28; j_gene: TRBJ2-7; d_gene: TRBD1; CDR3aa: CASLSYRGSYEQYF; CDR3nt: TGTGCCAGCCTTTCTTACAGGGGCTCCTACGAGCAGTACTTC
abundance: many; v_gene: TRBV6-5; j_gene: TRBJ2-7; d_gene: TRBD1; CDR3aa: CASSYLDRTYEQYF; CDR3nt: TGTGCCAGCAGTTACTTGGACAGGACTTACGAGCAGTACTTC